This T cell receptor (beta chain) stems from a study of shared clonotypes between healthy human individuals. Study-wide points: Although depth was large, rarefaction showed that sequencing of the sorted subsets was incomplete. Non-shared clonotypes displayed generation probabilities falling below those of clonotypes present in all four donors.

This was a deep-level run. On sorted subsets, replicate PCRs used 150 to 250 ng DNA, or 31,000 or so T cell genomes. The protocol was immunoSEQ multiplex PCR, while the TCRdb copy is restricted to in-frame clones and leaves out a portion. Here the sample spans fewer than 400,000 clones, around two thirds being singletons. Note on this clone: What it binds is unknown.

This TCR came from a young man in good health. The specimen sequenced was memory CD4+ T cells sorted from blood. Subset defined: CD45RA-negative fraction.

The CDR3 nucleotides read TGTGCCAGCAGCTTAGTAGGGTCGGGTGAAGCTTTCTTT. Translating gives CASSLVGSGEAFF. The chain employs TRBV7-2 and TRBJ1-1, with D hard to call. V was pared by 1 base and J by 7 bases, with 10 bases between. This CDR3 has 13 residues. Germline CDR1 is SGHTA and CDR2 is FQGNSA.